Listed below are T cell receptor beta chains from one sample, sequenced in a study of T cell repertoires in cytomegalovirus infection. TCRdb re-derived calls from the reads in MiXCR, one entry per CDR3 protein. The sample has about 450,000 distinct CDR3 sequences, around 32% seen once. Sequenced sample: PBMCs. The origin of the receptors is a human donor in good health (CMV status not recorded). Some clones in this sample may be carry-over from other donors' samples. Both conserved end residues are part of each CDR3. The order of the fields is V gene, clone size, J gene, D gene, CDR3 DNA, CDR3 protein. D genes are given only for firm matches. A clone size is listed for some rows: how often the clone was seen (once, few, many), or a class if it is expanded.

v_call: TRBV5-4; clone_size: NA; j_call: TRBJ1-1; d_call: NA; cdr3_nt: TGTGCCAGCAGCTTTACCAGGGGTCTGAACACTGAAGCTTTCTTT; cdr3_aa: CASSFTRGLNTEAFF
v_call: TRBV7-3; clone_size: few; j_call: TRBJ1-5; d_call: TRBD1; cdr3_nt: TGTGCCAGCAGCTTACCCGGGACAGGGTTTGGGGATCAGCCCCAGCATTTT; cdr3_aa: CASSLPGTGFGDQPQHF
v_call: TRBV7-9; clone_size: NA; j_call: TRBJ1-3; d_call: NA; cdr3_nt: TGTGCCAGCAGCTTAGCGCCGGGCCGGCCTGGAAAAACCATATATTTT; cdr3_aa: CASSLAPGRPGKTIYF
v_call: TRBV20-1; clone_size: NA; j_call: TRBJ1-3; d_call: NA; cdr3_nt: TGCAGTGCTAGAGCGGGACGGAACTCTGGAAACACCATATATTTT; cdr3_aa: CSARAGRNSGNTIYF
v_call: TRBV11-2; clone_size: NA; j_call: TRBJ2-7; d_call: TRBD1; cdr3_nt: TGTGCCAGCAGCTTGAACAGGGGGCACAGGCAGTACTTC; cdr3_aa: CASSLNRGHRQYF
v_call: TRBV6-6; clone_size: few; j_call: TRBJ2-7; d_call: TRBD1; cdr3_nt: TGTGCCAGCAGTCGTTTTGGGGACAGGGGTTTTAACGAGCAGTACTTC; cdr3_aa: CASSRFGDRGFNEQYF
v_call: TRBV7-2; clone_size: few; j_call: TRBJ2-1; d_call: NA; cdr3_nt: TGTGCCAGCAGCTTAATCGCGGTCAGCTCCTACAATGAGCAGTTCTTC; cdr3_aa: CASSLIAVSSYNEQFF
v_call: TRBV28; clone_size: NA; j_call: TRBJ2-1; d_call: NA; cdr3_nt: TGTGCCAGCAGTTTAGACCGGGACCCGTCCATCAATGAGCAGTTCTTC; cdr3_aa: CASSLDRDPSINEQFF
v_call: TRBV7-2; clone_size: few; j_call: TRBJ2-7; d_call: TRBD1; cdr3_nt: TGTGCCAGCAGCCATTACTCGCCGAGGACAGGGTTGCGTTTCTACGAGCAGTACTTC; cdr3_aa: CASSHYSPRTGLRFYEQYF
v_call: TRBV28; clone_size: few; j_call: TRBJ2-5; d_call: NA; cdr3_nt: TGTGCCAGCAGTCAGGGACTGCCGGGTGGCCAGTACTTC; cdr3_aa: CASSQGLPGGQYF
v_call: TRBV5-1; clone_size: few; j_call: TRBJ1-2; d_call: NA; cdr3_nt: TGCGCCAGCAGCTTCACCCCAGGGACGAATGGCTACACCTTC; cdr3_aa: CASSFTPGTNGYTF
v_call: TRBV5-6; clone_size: NA; j_call: TRBJ1-4; d_call: TRBD1; cdr3_nt: TGTGCCAGCAGCCCTAGGACAGGGGAACAGAATGAAAAACTGTTTTTT; cdr3_aa: CASSPRTGEQNEKLFF
v_call: TRBV6-8; clone_size: NA; j_call: TRBJ1-1; d_call: NA; cdr3_nt: TGTGCCAGCGGTTACGGGTCACCGAACACTGAAGCTTTCTTT; cdr3_aa: CASGYGSPNTEAFF
v_call: TRBV4-2; clone_size: few; j_call: TRBJ1-4; d_call: NA; cdr3_nt: TGTGCCAGCAGCCAAGTCGAGGCAGGGTCGGGAAAACTGTTTTTT; cdr3_aa: CASSQVEAGSGKLFF
v_call: TRBV11-2; clone_size: few; j_call: TRBJ2-1; d_call: NA; cdr3_nt: TGTGCCAGCAGCTTAGGGGGGGGCCGGACGTTCTTC; cdr3_aa: CASSLGGGRTFF
v_call: TRBV7-8; clone_size: many; j_call: TRBJ1-2; d_call: NA; cdr3_nt: TGTGCCAGCAGCTTAAACATTTGGGACAAAAACTATGGCTACACCTTC; cdr3_aa: CASSLNIWDKNYGYTF
v_call: TRBV7-9; clone_size: many; j_call: TRBJ1-1; d_call: NA; cdr3_nt: TGTGCCAGCAGCCCCCGCCGGCGGGGAGGAACTGAAGCTTTCTTT; cdr3_aa: CASSPRRRGGTEAFF
v_call: TRBV6-2/TRBV6-3; clone_size: many; j_call: TRBJ1-5; d_call: NA; cdr3_nt: TGTGCCAGCAGTTACTCGGCACTTAAAGGCCCCTTCCGCAGTCAGCCCCAGCATTTT; cdr3_aa: CASSYSALKGPFRSQPQHF
v_call: TRBV6-1; clone_size: many; j_call: TRBJ2-7; d_call: NA; cdr3_nt: TGTGCCAGCAGTGTTTCCGGGACACCCACCTCCTACGAGCAGTACTTC; cdr3_aa: CASSVSGTPTSYEQYF
v_call: TRBV5-5; clone_size: few; j_call: TRBJ1-6; d_call: NA; cdr3_nt: TGTGCCAGCAGCTTGAGAGATAACAGGGCCGCTTCACCCCTCCACTTT; cdr3_aa: CASSLRDNRAASPLHF
v_call: TRBV7-6; clone_size: few; j_call: TRBJ2-2; d_call: TRBD1; cdr3_nt: TGTGCCAGCAGCGAAGGACAGGGGGCTCGGGAGCTGTTTTTT; cdr3_aa: CASSEGQGARELFF
v_call: TRBV7-6; clone_size: many; j_call: TRBJ2-5; d_call: TRBD2; cdr3_nt: TGTGCCAGCAGCTTAGGAGCGGGGGGTTTGGAGACCCAGTACTTC; cdr3_aa: CASSLGAGGLETQYF
v_call: TRBV6-1; clone_size: many; j_call: TRBJ1-4; d_call: TRBD1; cdr3_nt: TGTGCCAGCAGTCAAGGACAGGGGAGTGAAAAACTGTTTTTT; cdr3_aa: CASSQGQGSEKLFF
v_call: TRBV5-5; clone_size: few; j_call: TRBJ1-1; d_call: NA; cdr3_nt: TGTGCCAGCAGCTTGGCAGCCCCCGGGAACACTGAAGCTTTCTTT; cdr3_aa: CASSLAAPGNTEAFF
v_call: TRBV5-1; clone_size: NA; j_call: TRBJ2-7; d_call: NA; cdr3_nt: TGCGCCAGCAGCTTGAGGCAGGGCCCCTACGAGCAGTACTTC; cdr3_aa: CASSLRQGPYEQYF
v_call: TRBV12-3/TRBV12-4; clone_size: NA; j_call: TRBJ2-7; d_call: NA; cdr3_nt: TGTGCCAGCTGCAGTAGCTCCGACGAGCGGTACTTC; cdr3_aa: CASCSSSDERYF
v_call: TRBV11-2; clone_size: NA; j_call: TRBJ2-5; d_call: NA; cdr3_nt: TGTGCCAGCAGCCAAGGCCACCTCAGTCAAGAGACCCAGTACTTC; cdr3_aa: CASSQGHLSQETQYF
v_call: TRBV6-1; clone_size: NA; j_call: TRBJ1-2; d_call: TRBD1; cdr3_nt: TGTGCCAGCAGTGTTACGCTACCGGGACAGGGGGCCGTGGGCTATGGCTACACCTTC; cdr3_aa: CASSVTLPGQGAVGYGYTF
v_call: TRBV20-1; clone_size: few; j_call: TRBJ1-2; d_call: TRBD1; cdr3_nt: TGCAGTGCTAGTCGGGGGACAGGGTCAATCTATGGCTACACCTTC; cdr3_aa: CSASRGTGSIYGYTF
v_call: TRBV7-2; clone_size: many; j_call: TRBJ2-3; d_call: TRBD2; cdr3_nt: TGTGCCAGCAGCTTAGTAGCGGGGGGGCCCTCAGATACGCAGTATTTT; cdr3_aa: CASSLVAGGPSDTQYF
v_call: TRBV7-2; clone_size: many; j_call: TRBJ1-1; d_call: NA; cdr3_nt: TGTGCCAGCAGCTTGATGAGGGGCACTGAAGCTTTCTTT; cdr3_aa: CASSLMRGTEAFF
v_call: TRBV18; clone_size: NA; j_call: TRBJ1-1; d_call: NA; cdr3_nt: TGTGCCAGCTCACCTCAAGCAGCCACCAACACTGAAGCTTTCTTT; cdr3_aa: CASSPQAATNTEAFF
v_call: TRBV6-4; clone_size: NA; j_call: TRBJ1-4; d_call: NA; cdr3_nt: TGTGCCAGCCGCAGGAAACTGTTTTTT; cdr3_aa: CASRRKLFF
v_call: TRBV7-9; clone_size: NA; j_call: TRBJ2-3; d_call: TRBD2; cdr3_nt: TGTGCCAGCAGGTCGGGGGGGCGCACAGATACGCAGTATTTT; cdr3_aa: CASRSGGRTDTQYF
v_call: TRBV7-2; clone_size: many; j_call: TRBJ2-6; d_call: NA; cdr3_nt: TGTGCCAGCAGCTTTTCGAACTCTGGGGCCAACGTCCTGACTTTC; cdr3_aa: CASSFSNSGANVLTF
v_call: TRBV19; clone_size: NA; j_call: TRBJ2-1; d_call: NA; cdr3_nt: TGTGCCAGTAGTAGAGACAGAGGCGATGAGCAGTTCTTC; cdr3_aa: CASSRDRGDEQFF
v_call: TRBV4-2; clone_size: NA; j_call: TRBJ2-3; d_call: NA; cdr3_nt: TGTGCCAGCAGCCATCGGGAAGGTAATGCAGATACGCAGTATTTT; cdr3_aa: CASSHREGNADTQYF
v_call: TRBV7-2; clone_size: many; j_call: TRBJ1-5; d_call: NA; cdr3_nt: TGTGCCAGCAGCTTAGCACCCGGAGGGGGAGGCAATCAGCCCCAGCATTTT; cdr3_aa: CASSLAPGGGGNQPQHF
v_call: TRBV7-2; clone_size: many; j_call: TRBJ1-2; d_call: TRBD1; cdr3_nt: TGTGCCAGCAGCTTGTCGGGACAGCCGATCTATGGCTACACCTTC; cdr3_aa: CASSLSGQPIYGYTF
v_call: TRBV6-6; clone_size: NA; j_call: TRBJ2-5; d_call: TRBD2; cdr3_nt: TGTGCCAGCAGATTAATAGCGGGGAGAGAGACCCAGTACTTC; cdr3_aa: CASRLIAGRETQYF
v_call: TRBV4-2; clone_size: NA; j_call: TRBJ2-3; d_call: TRBD2; cdr3_nt: TGTGCCAGCAGATCCGGGACTAGCGGTTCCTATACGCAGTATTTT; cdr3_aa: CASRSGTSGSYTQYF
v_call: TRBV24-1; clone_size: NA; j_call: TRBJ2-1; d_call: TRBD2; cdr3_nt: TGTGCCACCAGTGCTACTAGCGGGGGGTTCCACAATGAGCAGTTCTTC; cdr3_aa: CATSATSGGFHNEQFF
v_call: TRBV7-6; clone_size: many; j_call: TRBJ2-5; d_call: NA; cdr3_nt: TGTGCCAGCGTAGCCCAAGAGACCCAGTACTTC; cdr3_aa: CASVAQETQYF
v_call: TRBV4-2; clone_size: NA; j_call: TRBJ2-5; d_call: NA; cdr3_nt: TGTGCCAGCAGTTGGGAGTCATCGGAGACCCAGTACTTC; cdr3_aa: CASSWESSETQYF
v_call: TRBV5-5; clone_size: NA; j_call: TRBJ2-3; d_call: TRBD1; cdr3_nt: TGTGCCAGCAGCCCGATGCGGACAGGGGGCCCAGATACGCAGTATTTT; cdr3_aa: CASSPMRTGGPDTQYF
v_call: TRBV5-5; clone_size: NA; j_call: TRBJ1-4; d_call: NA; cdr3_nt: TGTGCCAGCAGCTCTGTGACAGGCGGGGAAAAACTGTTTTTT; cdr3_aa: CASSSVTGGEKLFF
v_call: TRBV11-2; clone_size: many; j_call: TRBJ2-7; d_call: NA; cdr3_nt: TGTGCCAGCAGCTTAGCCTCAATACGTGGACCCTACGAGCAGTACTTC; cdr3_aa: CASSLASIRGPYEQYF
v_call: TRBV7-9; clone_size: few; j_call: TRBJ1-4; d_call: TRBD1; cdr3_nt: TGTGCCAGCAGCTTGACAGGGACTAATGAAAAACTGTTTTTT; cdr3_aa: CASSLTGTNEKLFF
v_call: TRBV7-2; clone_size: many; j_call: TRBJ2-1; d_call: NA; cdr3_nt: TGTGCCAGCACCAAGACTGCAGTCAATGAGCAGTTCTTC; cdr3_aa: CASTKTAVNEQFF